One sample yielded the 31 T cell receptor beta chains listed below, sequenced in a study of blood T cell repertoires in COVID-19. The method was immunoSEQ multiplex PCR; TCRdb's version includes in-frame clones alone and lacks a portion of them. The sample includes approximately 80,000 clones, approximately 78% of them seen just once. The sample was peripheral blood. Receptor source: a human donor in a cohort sampled during active COVID-19.

The chain recombines TRBV5-1 with TRBJ1-3; 9 bases map to TRBD1. Germline loops: CDR1 SGHRS, CDR2 YFSETQ. The V segment lost 4 bases and the J segment 3 bases; nucleotides outside the gene matches: 5. This CDR3 is built from 15 residues. The CDR3 sequence is CASSSTGGGGNTIYF. In DNA form, the CDR3 reads TGCGCCAGCAGCAGCACAGGGGGCGGTGGAAACACCATATATTTT.

This chain joins TRBV2 and TRBJ1-1; 8 nucleotides line up with TRBD1. After removal of 6 bases from V and 6 bases from J, the junction contained 3 bases not matched to a gene. Germline CDR1 SNHLY, CDR2 FYNNEI. The CDR3 runs to 12 residues. The CDR3 here is CASSLQGAEAFF. The CDR3 region has the DNA TGTGCCAGCAGCTTACAGGGGGCTGAAGCTTTCTTT.

In DNA, the CDR3 is TGTGCCAGCAGCGTGGCCGGGACAGGGGTCTACAATGAGCAGTTCTTC. Translated, it gives CASSVAGTGVYNEQFF. This chain connects TRBV9 to TRBJ2-1, with TRBD1 matching over 10 bases. V lost 2 bases and J lost 3; bases outside the gene matches: 5. Germline values: CDR1 SGDLS, CDR2 YYNGEE. This CDR3 has 16 amino acids.

This clone was counted between two and nine times. The chain combines TRBV12-5 with TRBJ2-1, with D unclear. Trimming took off 6 bases at V and 8 bases at J, with 11 bases between the two ends. The germline V gene encodes CDR1 LGHNT and CDR2 FRNRAP. This CDR3 region has 12 residues. DNA of the CDR3: TGTGCTAGTGGCCGCCGTGTAGATGAGCAGTTCTTC. Translated, it gives CASGRRVDEQFF.

This clone was counted only a few times. This chain connects TRBV5-6 to TRBJ2-5; 12 bases are shared with TRBD2. CDR3 size: 15 residues. Trimming at V came to 4 bases and at J to 5 bases, leaving 6 bases not matched to a gene. Germline CDR1 reads SGHDT; CDR2 reads YYEEEE. This chain's CDR3 is CASSELAGGFETQYF. The CDR3 bases are TGTGCCAGCAGCGAACTAGCGGGGGGTTTCGAGACCCAGTACTTC.

This clone appeared a single time. V is TRBV5-1 and J is TRBJ2-3; D perhaps matches TRBD2 (6 bases). Deletions cut 7 bases from V and 5 bases from J, with 17 bases between. Germline-derived CDR1 and CDR2 are SGHRS and YFSETQ. The CDR3 loop spans 14 amino acids. CDR3 nucleotides: TGCGCCAGCGCGTCGGCCGGAGGGGAAGATACGCAGTATTTT. Protein sequence: CASASAGGEDTQYF.

The rearrangement links TRBV2 to TRBJ1-2, with a weak D call TRBD1 (6 bases). V shed 2 bases and J shed 2 bases, with 6 bases lying between them. In germline, CDR1 is SNHLY, CDR2 FYNNEI. The CDR3 length is 13 residues. The CDR3 here is CASSEQGNYGYTF. CDR3 nucleotide sequence: TGTGCCAGCAGTGAACAGGGGAACTATGGCTACACCTTC.

Comment on this clone: This sample also contains other DNA sequences that code for the same CDR3. The CDR3 sequence is CASSQGQGANTEAFF. CDR3 in DNA: TGTGCCAGCTCACAGGGACAGGGGGCGAACACTGAAGCTTTCTTT. V and J are TRBV18 and TRBJ1-1, with TRBD1 identical over 12 bases. Germline V gene lookup returns CDR1 KGHSH and CDR2 LQKENI. The CDR3 is 15 residues long. V dropped 4 bases and J dropped 1; count of bases not matched to a gene: 1.

In this sample, this clone turned up a few times. V and J are TRBV21-1 and TRBJ2-1; the table names TRBD1, a call not compared with the DNA. TRBV21-1 is a pseudogene locus. The CDR3 has 15 amino acids. Here the CDR3 reads CASSKVKPGYNEQFF. Here the CDR3 DNA reads TGTGCCAGCAGCAAAGTGAAACCAGGGTACAATGAGCAGTTCTTC.

V usage is TRBV7-3 and J usage is TRBJ2-3, with D perhaps TRBD2 (5 bases). This CDR3 contains 13 residues. V was trimmed by 7 bases and J by 2 bases, leaving 10 bases between them. Germline lookup yields CDR1 SGHTA and CDR2 FQGTGA. CDR3 DNA sequence: TGTGCCAGCAAGCAGACTAACACAGATACGCAGTATTTT. Its protein is CASKQTNTDTQYF.

The V and J genes are TRBV29-1 and TRBJ1-2, with D perhaps matching TRBD1 (6 bases). Deletions cut 6 bases from V and 2 bases from J, with 10 bases between. The CDR3 spans 12 residues. CDR1 and CDR2 from the germline V gene are SQVTM and ANQGSEA. CDR3 residues: CSVSTGNYGYTF. CDR3 bases: TGCAGCGTCTCAACAGGGAACTATGGCTACACCTTC.

This chain joins TRBV2 and TRBJ2-3, with 13 bases fitting TRBD2. Losses at the gene ends were 5 bases for V and 3 bases for J; bases not matched to a gene: 2. CDR3 size: 15 residues. The germline V gene has CDR1 SNHLY and CDR2 FYNNEI. DNA of the CDR3: TGTGCCAGCAGTTTGACTAGCGGGGGGACAGATACGCAGTATTTT. Its protein product is CASSLTSGGTDTQYF.

V usage is TRBV7-9 and J usage is TRBJ1-1; 8 bases line up with TRBD1. Germline-derived CDR1 and CDR2 are SEHNR and FQNEAQ (reference sequence). The V segment lost 1 base and the J segment 7 bases; nucleotides outside the gene matches: 5. The CDR3 runs to 14 residues. CDR3 nucleotides: TGTGCCAGCAGCTTAGGGACAGGGCGTCTTGAAGCTTTCTTT. Translation: CASSLGTGRLEAFF.

The V and J genes are TRBV19 and TRBJ2-5, with 13 bases lining up with TRBD2. V trimming: 1 base; J trimming: 4 bases; junction bases outside the gene matches: 3. The CDR3 sequence is 16 residues long. The germline CDR1 and CDR2 sequences are LNHDA and SQIVND (reference sequence). The CDR3: CASSIGLAGGRETQYF. The CDR3 DNA reads TGTGCCAGTAGTATAGGACTAGCGGGGGGAAGAGAGACCCAGTACTTC.

This chain joins TRBV7-3 and TRBJ1-1; possible D gene TRBD1, 5 bases. Trimming left V 0 bases short and J 1 base short, with 9 bases between. Germline V gene data show CDR1 as SGHTA and CDR2 as FQGTGA. The CDR3 totals 15 residues. CDR3 amino acids: CASSLTGAGNTEAFF. The CDR3 nucleotides read TGTGCCAGCAGCTTAACAGGGGCAGGGAACACTGAAGCTTTCTTT.

The sample holds many counts of this clone. The genes are TRBV9 and TRBJ1-1, with 10 bases aligning to TRBD1. The CDR3 consists of 16 residues. V shed 5 bases and J 5 bases; nucleotides not matched to a gene: 12. The V gene's germline CDR1 is SGDLS and CDR2 YYNGEE. The CDR3 spells CASRPPRQGAWTEAFF. The CDR3 DNA sequence: TGTGCCAGCAGACCTCCGCGACAGGGGGCCTGGACTGAAGCTTTCTTT. The variable domain in full, with the rest retrieved from reference TRBV9 and TRBJ1-1, is DSGVTQTPKHLITATGQRVTLRCSPRSGDLSVYWYQQSLDQGLQFLIQYYNGEERAKGNILERFSAQQFPDLHSELNLSSLELGDSALYFCASRPPRQGAWTEAFFGQGTRLTVV.

The J gene is TRBJ1-2, the V gene TRBV7-9; the D is unclear. Germline V lookup: CDR1 SEHNR, CDR2 FQNEAQ (reference sequence). This CDR3 is built from 14 residues. Trimming took off 2 bases at V and 2 bases at J, with 9 bases between the two ends. This CDR3 is CASSLSEENYGYTF. Written as DNA, the CDR3 is TGTGCCAGCAGCTTAAGTGAGGAAAACTATGGCTACACCTTC.

The rearrangement uses TRBV4-1 and TRBJ1-2; the D gene is possibly TRBD1 (5 bases). CDR3 length: 14 amino acids. The ends were cut back, 0 bases at V and 7 bases at J, with 12 bases in the middle. The germline CDR1 and CDR2 sequences are MGHRA and YSYEKL. CDR3: CASSQERRVGGYTF. CDR3 bases: TGCGCCAGCAGCCAAGAGCGCAGGGTGGGTGGCTACACCTTC.

This clone occurred a few times. The chain has TRBV2 and TRBJ2-7; no definite D call. CDR3 length: 11 amino acids. CDR1 and CDR2 from the germline V gene are SNHLY and FYNNEI. V dropped 4 bases and J dropped 10 bases, with 11 bases sitting between them. CDR3 DNA sequence: TGTGCCAGCAGTGCTCTCCTCGTCCAGTACTTC. Amino acid sequence: CASSALLVQYF. The full variable domain, rest sourced from reference TRBV2 and TRBJ2-7, is EPEVTQTPSHQVTQMGQEVILRCVPISNHLYFYWYRQILGQKVEFLVSFYNNEISEKSEIFDDQFSVERPDGSNFTLKIRSTKLEDSAMYFCASSALLVQYFGPGTRLTVT.

The J gene is TRBJ2-1, the V gene TRBV10-1, with D uncertain. The germline V gene has CDR1 WNHNN and CDR2 SYGVQD (reference sequence). Trimming shortened V by 0 bases and J by 4 bases, and 4 bases separated the two germline ends. CDR3 length: 13 amino acids. In DNA form, the CDR3 reads TGCGCCAGCAGTGAGTCCCGTTACAATGAGCAGTTCTTC. Translation gives CASSESRYNEQFF.

V and J are TRBV10-2 and TRBJ2-3; maybe TRBD2 (7 bases). The CDR3 is 15 amino acids. Trimming shortened V by 4 bases and J by 2 bases, and 13 bases separated the two germline ends. Germline V gene sequence: CDR1 WSHSY, CDR2 SAAADI. CDR3 nucleotide sequence: TGCGCCAGCAGTGGGGTGGCGGGGGCCACAGATACGCAGTATTTT. The encoded protein is CASSGVAGATDTQYF.

J is TRBJ2-7 and V is TRBV4-1; weak D call: TRBD1 (5 bases). The germline V and J ends were trimmed by 0 bases and 6 bases, with 9 bases remaining between them. Germline V gives CDR1 MGHRA, CDR2 YSYEKL. This CDR3 is built from 13 residues. As DNA, the CDR3 is TGCGCCAGCAGCCAAGATGAGGACACCGAGCAGTACTTC. Protein sequence: CASSQDEDTEQYF.

The table lists this clone with a count of one. Here the CDR3 reads CAISSGLAGGSTDTQYF. In nucleotides, the CDR3 is TGTGCCATCAGTTCGGGACTAGCGGGGGGATCCACAGATACGCAGTATTTT. The rearrangement joins TRBV10-3 to TRBJ2-3, with 15 nucleotides matching TRBD2. V trimming: 5 bases; J trimming: 2 bases; junction bases outside the gene matches: 5. This CDR3 comprises 17 residues. Germline V lookup: CDR1 ENHRY, CDR2 SYGVKD.

This clone was picked up one time. The V and J genes are TRBV15 and TRBJ2-1; 8 nucleotides match TRBD1. J was trimmed by 2 bases and V by 8 bases; bases with no gene match: 8. Germline V gives CDR1 LNHNV, CDR2 YYDKDF (reference sequence). This CDR3 spans 15 amino acids. CDR3 sequence reads: CATQRQGKTYNEQFF. CDR3 nucleotides: TGTGCCACCCAGAGACAGGGGAAGACCTACAATGAGCAGTTCTTC.

This clone was seen once. The V and J genes are TRBV5-4 and TRBJ2-2; TRBD1 matches at 11 bases. This CDR3 has 16 residues. With V trimmed by 0 bases and J by 7 bases, 5 bases remained unmatched. Germline loops: CDR1 SGHNT, CDR2 YYREEE (reference sequence). CDR3: CASSLDGTGGGGELFF. The CDR3 region has the DNA TGTGCCAGCAGCTTGGACGGGACAGGGGGGGGCGGGGAGCTGTTTTTT.

J is TRBJ1-4 and V is TRBV12-3 or TRBV12-4, with no clear D. Trimming left V 3 bases short and J 4 bases short, with 6 bases between. This CDR3 region has 13 residues. CDR3 region: CASSFKSNEKLFF. CDR3 in DNA: TGTGCCAGCAGTTTTAAGAGTAATGAAAAACTGTTTTTT.

The rearrangement joins TRBV7-6 to TRBJ1-2; 10 bases line up with TRBD1. V shed 4 bases, J shed 2 bases, and the junction held 4 bases outside the gene matches. CDR1 is SGHVS, CDR2 FNYEAQ, per germline. The CDR3 runs to 15 residues. CDR3 nucleotide sequence: TGTGCCAGCAGCTGGGCGACAGGGGGCAACTATGGCTACACCTTC. Its translation: CASSWATGGNYGYTF.

The chain employs TRBV4-2 and TRBJ1-1, with D possibly TRBD1 on 6 matching bases. The V and J ends lost 11 bases and 1 base respectively, with 14 bases between them. Germline V gene sequence: CDR1 LGHNA, CDR2 YNFKEQ. The CDR3 has 13 amino acids. The CDR3 nucleotides read TGTGCCTCCACTCTGGGGGCGAACACTGAAGCTTTCTTT. Its protein product is CASTLGANTEAFF.

This clone was seen only once. This chain uses TRBV4-1 with TRBJ2-7, with a weak D call TRBD1 (6 bases). The CDR3 has 17 amino acids. Deletions cut 0 bases from V and 4 bases from J, with 19 bases between. Germline assignment: CDR1 MGHRA and CDR2 YSYEKL. CDR3 sequence reads: CASSQELLTGLGYEQYF. The CDR3 nucleotides are TGCGCCAGCAGCCAAGAGCTCTTGACAGGTCTGGGGTACGAGCAGTACTTC.

V and J are TRBV2 and TRBJ2-3; the D gene is possibly TRBD2 (5 bases). Trimming took 5 bases from V and 3 from J, leaving 12 bases between them. The CDR3 spans 14 residues. CDR1 SNHLY and CDR2 FYNNEI come from the germline V gene. The CDR3 DNA is TGTGCCAGCAGTCCGATGACTACAACAGATACGCAGTATTTT. Protein sequence: CASSPMTTTDTQYF.

As regards this clone: Other DNA sequences in the same sample also yield this CDR3. The chain couples TRBV5-6 to TRBJ1-1; D is undetermined. V shed 0 bases and J shed 5 bases, with 11 bases lying between them. The CDR3 covers 14 residues. Germline V gene data show CDR1 as SGHDT and CDR2 as YYEEEE. This CDR3 reads CASSLGGLGTEAFF. DNA for the CDR3: TGTGCCAGCAGCTTGGGAGGGTTGGGGACTGAAGCTTTCTTT.